Shown below are 22 T cell receptor beta chains from a single sample sequenced in a study of CD8 T cells in Susac syndrome. When the RNA was reverse transcribed, random hexamers were used with an input of roughly 0.45 to 1 ug. TCRdb fed the immunoSEQ multiplex PCR reads into MiXCR, producing one record per CDR3 protein. The data hold approximately 170,000 distinct CDR3 sequences, with just under 95% observed a single time. The specimen was CD4+ T cells from PBMCs. The receptor set was obtained from a human donor in good health.

As DNA, the CDR3 is TGTGCCAGCAATCGCGGCACTGAAGCTTTCTTT. Translation: CASNRGTEAFF. The J gene is TRBJ1-1, the V gene TRBV6-5; D remains ambiguous. The ends were cut back, 7 bases at V and 4 bases at J, with 7 bases in the middle. CDR3 length: 11 residues. CDR1 is MNHEY, CDR2 SVGAGI, per germline.

This chain uses TRBV7-2 with TRBJ2-7, with a weak D call TRBD2 (5 bases). V lost 7 bases and J 1 base, leaving 17 bases between the germline ends. The CDR3 spans 15 residues. From germline, CDR1 is SGHTA and CDR2 FQGNSA. In nucleotides, the CDR3 is TGTGCCAGCAACCCCTGGAGCGGTGGTTCCTACGAGCAGTACTTC. The encoded protein is CASNPWSGGSYEQYF.

The table lists this clonotype with a count of one. The chain combines TRBV2 with TRBJ1-1; D gene uncertain. The V end was cut by 6 bases, the J end by 8 bases, with 16 bases between. Looked up from germline, CDR1 is SNHLY and CDR2 is FYNNEI. The CDR3 is 13 amino acids. The CDR3 spells CASSNDGPGEAFF. The DNA of the CDR3 is TGTGCCAGCAGCAATGACGGACCTGGAGAAGCTTTCTTT.

This chain uses TRBV11-2 with TRBJ1-2; D unclear. CDR3 size: 13 residues. Germline-derived CDR1 and CDR2 are SGHAT and FQNNGV. V dropped 4 bases and J dropped 0 bases, with 6 bases sitting between them. This chain's CDR3 is CASSSLTNYGYTF. The CDR3 nucleotides are TGTGCCAGCAGCTCGCTGACTAACTATGGCTACACCTTC.

V gene TRBV5-1 combines with J gene TRBJ2-3; D might be TRBD2 (6 bases). The CDR3 covers 15 residues. Germline CDR1 reads SGHRS; CDR2 reads YFSETQ. Trimming took off 3 bases at V and 2 bases at J, with 13 bases between the two ends. Here the CDR3 DNA reads TGCGCCAGCAGCTCGGCCGGCGGGACCACAGATACGCAGTATTTT. This sequence encodes CASSSAGGTTDTQYF.

The rearrangement joins TRBV7-3 to TRBJ2-3, with 16 bases aligning to TRBD2. Germline-derived CDR1 and CDR2 are SGHTA and FQGTGA. There are 17 residues in the CDR3. The ends lost 5 bases at V and 0 bases at J; junction bases unmatched: 2. The CDR3 nucleotides read TGTGCCAGCAGCACGGGACTAGCGGGGGGGAGCACAGATACGCAGTATTTT. Translated: CASSTGLAGGSTDTQYF.

The chain combines TRBV3-1 with TRBJ1-3, with TRBD1 matching over 7 bases. J gave up 0 bases and V 4 bases, and 3 bases lay outside the gene matches. The CDR3 length is 15 residues. Germline V gene lookup returns CDR1 LGHDT and CDR2 YNNKEL (reference sequence). CDR3 protein: CASSLGTVSGNTIYF. CDR3 bases: TGTGCCAGCAGCCTTGGGACAGTCTCTGGAAACACCATATATTTT.

The chain uses TRBV7-9 and TRBJ2-1, with 14 bases fitting TRBD2. The J segment lost 11 bases and the V segment lost 5 bases, leaving 8 bases of the junction unmatched. The CDR3 contains 15 residues. Germline V CDR1 and CDR2: SEHNR, FQNEAQ (reference sequence). The CDR3 protein is CASSPWTSGGMKQFF. CDR3 coding DNA: TGTGCCAGCAGCCCATGGACTAGCGGGGGGATGAAGCAGTTCTTC.

This chain's CDR3 is CASSLDRWRPPANYGYTF. The CDR3, as DNA: TGTGCCAGCAGCTTAGATCGGTGGAGACCACCAGCTAACTATGGCTACACCTTC. The chain uses TRBV11-2 and TRBJ1-2; D gene uncertain. The V end was cut by 0 bases, the J end by 0 bases, with 17 bases between. Germline V CDR1 and CDR2: SGHAT, FQNNGV. The CDR3 covers 18 residues.

V gene TRBV25-1 combines with J gene TRBJ1-2; D uncertain. This CDR3 has 15 residues. The germline V gene has CDR1 MGHDK and CDR2 SYGVNS. Trimming took 2 bases from V and 2 from J, leaving 12 bases between them. The CDR3 DNA reads as TGTGCCAGCAGTGAAGCAGGACCGACGAACTATGGCTACACCTTC. Its protein product is CASSEAGPTNYGYTF.

The chain carries TRBV7-2 and TRBJ2-5; D not resolved. The V and J ends lost 4 bases and 5 bases respectively, with 11 bases between them. Germline V CDR1 and CDR2: SGHTA, FQGNSA. CDR3 length: 13 amino acids. The CDR3 sequence: CASSYRAVETQYF. CDR3 nucleotides: TGTGCCAGCAGCTACCGGGCGGTGGAGACCCAGTACTTC. Together with reference TRBV7-2 and TRBJ2-5, the CDR3 gives the full variable domain: GAGVSQSPSNKVTEKGKDVELRCDPISGHTALYWYRQSLGQGLEFLIYFQGNSAPDKSGLPSDRFSAERTGGSVSTLTIQRTQQEDSAVYLCASSYRAVETQYFGPGTRLLVL.

The gene calls are TRBV6-5 and TRBJ1-5; 8 bases fit TRBD1. CDR3 length equals 17 residues. V lost 0 bases, J lost 7 bases, and 11 bases stayed unmatched. The germline V gene encodes CDR1 MNHEY and CDR2 SVGAGI. This CDR3 reads CASSYSLDRERGQPQHF. CDR3 nucleotides: TGTGCCAGCAGTTACTCCTTGGACAGGGAAAGGGGCCAGCCCCAGCATTTT.

The chain couples TRBV3-1 to TRBJ1-4; D gene uncertain. This CDR3 has 13 amino acids. In germline, CDR1 is LGHDT, CDR2 YNNKEL (reference sequence). V lost 4 bases and J lost 5, with 8 bases in between. The CDR3 loop reads CASSPTRNEKLFF. The CDR3 nucleotides read TGTGCCAGCAGCCCCACCCGGAATGAAAAACTGTTTTTT.

This clonotype was recorded only once. This chain uses TRBV6-1 with TRBJ2-7; D call uncertain. The CDR3 is 11 amino acids. Germline CDR1 is MNHNS and CDR2 is SASEGT. V gave up 6 bases and J gave up 7 bases, with 10 bases separating them. The CDR3 sequence: CASSLLREQYF. CDR3 DNA: TGTGCCAGCAGCCTCCTACGGGAGCAGTACTTC.

The J gene is TRBJ2-3, the V gene TRBV2; TRBD2 agrees at 12 bases. CDR3 length: 16 residues. The germline V gene has CDR1 SNHLY and CDR2 FYNNEI. V was clipped by 7 bases and J by 4 bases; unmatched bases: 9. CDR3 coding DNA: TGTGCCAGCACTTTAGGAGGACTAGCGGGGTCAGATACGCAGTATTTT. Translating it yields CASTLGGLAGSDTQYF.

The chain has TRBV5-6 and TRBJ1-1; D gene ambiguous. V was shortened by 2 bases and J by 4 bases, with 18 bases between the two germline ends. In germline, CDR1 is SGHDT, CDR2 YYEEEE. The CDR3 sequence is 16 residues long. The CDR3 is CASSFAPMREGTEAFF. CDR3 in DNA: TGTGCCAGCAGCTTCGCCCCTATGAGGGAGGGCACTGAAGCTTTCTTT.

The chain carries TRBV6-5 and TRBJ1-2; 9 bases map to TRBD1. Germline-derived CDR1 and CDR2 are MNHEY and SVGAGI. The CDR3 is 13 amino acids. Germline trimming cut 6 bases from V and 3 bases from J; bases unmatched to any gene: 2. As DNA, the CDR3 is TGTGCCAGCAGAGACAGGGGGGACTATGGCTACACCTTC. Residues: CASRDRGDYGYTF.

This sequence joins TRBV4-1 and TRBJ1-1; maybe TRBD1 (5 bases). Trimming removed 0 bases from V and 9 bases from J, with 23 bases in between. This CDR3 contains 17 residues. The germline V gene has CDR1 MGHRA and CDR2 YSYEKL. The CDR3 sequence: CASSQDSIGRVLAKAFF. CDR3 sequence (DNA): TGCGCCAGCAGCCAAGATAGTATAGGCAGGGTCCTTGCTAAAGCTTTCTTT.

This chain joins TRBV30 and TRBJ2-7, with a tentative D call TRBD1 (6 bases). This CDR3 has 12 amino acids. CDR1 GTSNPN and CDR2 SVGIG come from the germline V gene (reference sequence). V was cut by 6 bases and J by 4 bases, with 13 bases left in between. CDR3 protein: CACPRGPYEQYF. In DNA, the CDR3 is TGTGCCTGTCCCAGGGGCCCTTACGAGCAGTACTTC.

The rearrangement links TRBV12-5 to TRBJ1-2; D unclear. Trimming left V 0 bases short and J 4 bases short, with 15 bases between. Germline loops: CDR1 LGHNT, CDR2 FRNRAP. CDR3 length equals 16 residues. The CDR3 DNA reads as TGTGCTAGTGGTTTGGTGACCGGGGTAGCTGGCTATGGCTACACCTTC. Translated: CASGLVTGVAGYGYTF. Full variable domain (remainder filled in from reference TRBV12-5 and TRBJ1-2): DARVTQTPRHKVTEMGQEVTMRCQPILGHNTVFWYRQTMMQGLELLAYFRNRAPLDDSGMPKDRFSAEMPDATLATLKIQPSEPRDSAVYFCASGLVTGVAGYGYTFGSGTRLTVV.

The chain's CDR3 is CASSPYGQTTNEKLFF. The CDR3 DNA reads as TGTGCCAGCAGCCCGTACGGACAGACAACTAATGAAAAACTGTTTTTT. The V and J genes are TRBV7-9 and TRBJ1-4; D might be TRBD1 (6 bases). Trimming removed 5 bases from V and 0 bases from J, with 13 bases in between. In germline, CDR1 is SEHNR, CDR2 FQNEAQ (reference sequence). The CDR3 contains 16 residues.

This clonotype appeared once. J is TRBJ1-1 and V is TRBV29-1, with a weak D call TRBD1 (6 bases). This CDR3 has 13 amino acids. Germline loops: CDR1 SQVTM, CDR2 ANQGSEA. V was trimmed by 6 bases and J by 1 base, leaving 12 bases between them. The CDR3 nucleotides are TGCAGCGTCCAAGGACAGAGGAACACTGAAGCTTTCTTT. Translated: CSVQGQRNTEAFF.